Here is one T cell receptor beta chain with its context. This record comes from a study of Graves' ophthalmopathy and Graves' hyperthyroidism. For repertoire sequencing, the TCR beta CDR3 regions were amplified from RNA transcripts. An initial RT-PCR round employing HTBI primers preceded a second-round multiplex PCR. Each CDR3 protein gets one entry after TCRdb re-called the multiplex PCR reads with MiXCR. This table holds 650,000 to 900,000 distinct CDR3 sequences, roughly 40% found once. The CDR3 length is 15 residues. Germline loops: CDR1 SGHVS, CDR2 FQNEAQ. The ends were cut back, 5 bases at V and 2 bases at J, with 15 bases in the middle.

The sequenced sample was peripheral blood. This chain uses TRBV7-8 with TRBJ2-5; a possible D gene is TRBD1 (6 bases). The TCR comes from an adult man with Graves' ophthalmopathy. CDR3 region: CASSLPEGQQETQYF. In DNA form, the CDR3 reads TGTGCCAGCAGCCTACCCGAAGGACAGCAAGAGACCCAGTACTTC.